The 7 T cell receptor beta chains given below trace back to one sample, sequenced in a study of patients and donors after allogeneic stem cell transplantation. A single record per CDR3 protein comes from TCRdb applying MiXCR to the RT-PCR reads. The table lists some 230,000 distinct CDR3 sequences, 13% to 15% of them singletons. Sequencing was carried out using blood, either unsorted or a sorted T cell fraction (not recorded which). These TCRs come from a human donor who was either an allogeneic HSCT recipient or a stem cell or donor lymphocyte infusion donor (not recorded which). It is not recorded whose cells these are; they may come from a transplant donor.

This clonotype was recorded at least ten times. The V call is TRBV2, the J call TRBJ2-1; no firm D call. Germline values: CDR1 SNHLY, CDR2 FYNNEI. The V and J ends lost 11 bases and 1 base respectively, with 12 bases between them. CDR3 length: 13 residues. The CDR3 DNA sequence: TGTGCCGGCAAGGCCTGGTCCTACAATGAGCAGTTCTTC. Translation gives CAGKAWSYNEQFF.

V usage is TRBV20-1 and J usage is TRBJ1-2; no firm D call. Trimming took off 2 bases at V and 0 bases at J, with 13 bases between the two ends. This CDR3 spans 15 amino acids. Germline assignment: CDR1 DFQATT and CDR2 SNEGSKA (reference sequence). The CDR3 is CSARFPGPANYGYTF. CDR3 DNA sequence: TGCAGTGCTAGATTCCCCGGCCCAGCTAACTATGGCTACACCTTC.

This clonotype was observed at least ten times. Written as DNA, the CDR3 is TGCAGCGTGGGGACGGCAGGGTCCTACAATGAGCAGTTCTTC. Protein product: CSVGTAGSYNEQFF. The rearrangement uses TRBV29-1 and TRBJ2-1; D is possibly TRBD1 or TRBD2 (5 bases each). Trimming left V 6 bases short and J 1 base short, with 13 bases between. The CDR3 spans 14 residues. Germline V CDR1 and CDR2: SQVTM, ANQGSEA.

This clonotype was counted ten times or more. The gene calls are TRBV28 and TRBJ2-2, with TRBD1 matching 11 bases. The CDR3 loop spans 15 amino acids. Germline loops: CDR1 MDHEN, CDR2 SYDVKM. Trimming removed 1 base from V and 9 bases from J; junction bases left unmatched: 4. CDR3 in DNA: TGTGCCAGCAGTTTATCCCGGACAGGGGGCCGGGAGCTGTTTTTT. Amino acid sequence: CASSLSRTGGRELFF.

This clonotype has only a few counts. The chain joins TRBV6-1 to TRBJ2-6; D is unclear. V lost 7 bases to trimming and J lost 1 base, with 8 bases between them. The CDR3 consists of 14 residues. CDR1 is MNHNS and CDR2 is SASEGT in the germline V gene. CDR3 bases: TGTGCCAGCACCGCCGTTTCTGGGGCCAACGTCCTGACTTTC. Amino acids: CASTAVSGANVLTF.

This clonotype was detected ten times or more. The CDR3 reads CASNRLGAGELFF. CDR3 nucleotides: TGTGCCAGCAACCGACTAGGGGCCGGGGAGCTGTTTTTT. V and J are TRBV12-3 or TRBV12-4 and TRBJ2-2; possibly TRBD2 for D (6 bases). This CDR3 has 13 amino acids. V was clipped by 7 bases and J by 6 bases, with 12 bases between them.

This clonotype was observed a handful of times. V usage is TRBV6-6 and J usage is TRBJ2-5, with D perhaps TRBD2 (5 bases). CDR3 length: 13 residues. Germline V gives CDR1 MNHNY, CDR2 SVGAGI (reference sequence). Trimming left V 6 bases short and J 3 bases short, with 11 bases between. This CDR3 is CASRDGLKETQYF. The CDR3 nucleotides are TGTGCCAGCAGGGACGGACTGAAAGAGACCCAGTACTTC.